This T cell receptor (beta chain) was observed in a study of T cell responses to AZD1222 COVID-19 vaccine. Of note for this clone: Antigen unknown.

Profiled with immunoSEQ multiplex PCR; TCRdb holds only in-frame clones, not every one. This sample yields about 110,000 clones, of which 92% are seen a single time; roughly 8.7% belongs to the top ten. Overall study findings and caveats: Variant regions that are unmutated are reportedly the target of nearly half of spike-specific TCRs.

The TCR comes from an adult who received the AZD1222 COVID-19 vaccine. Sequences were derived from peripheral blood, sampled 28 days after the second AZD1222 dose.

CDR3 sequence (DNA): TGTGCCAGCAGCTCATCGGTGGGGAGAGAGACCCAGTACTTC. It is translated as CASSSSVGRETQYF. The chain has TRBV9 and TRBJ2-5, with a tentative D call TRBD2 (5 bases). The CDR3 spans 14 residues. Trimming cost V 4 bases and J 4 bases, with 14 bases left between them. Germline V gene lookup returns CDR1 SGDLS and CDR2 YYNGEE.